A selection of T cell receptor beta chains follows, all from one sample in a study of cytomegalovirus exposure and HLA in healthy donors. Here immunoSEQ multiplex PCR was the method, and the copy in TCRdb shows in-frame clones only, minus some. Of about 300,000 clones in the sample, roughly 90% were seen once. Sequenced sample: PBMCs. The receptors were gathered from a man aged 40-49 years in good health and CMV-seropositive. CDR3s include the opening cysteine and the closing phenylalanine or tryptophan. A D gene is named only where the DNA matches it firmly. A row's size may be missing; if present it is once, few, many or a size class.

CDR3 length	clone size	V gene	J gene	D gene	CDR3 protein	CDR3 DNA
15	.	TRBV7-7	TRBJ2-2	.	CASSPLTGGSGELFF	TGTGCTAGCAGCCCCCTAACGGGGGGCTCCGGGGAGCTGTTTTTT
13	.	TRBV6-5	TRBJ1-2	.	CASSSTFGYGYTF	TGTGCCAGCAGTTCTACGTTCGGGTATGGCTACACCTTC
14	.	TRBV27	TRBJ2-7	TRBD1	CASSHGTGSHEQYF	TGTGCCAGCAGCCACGGGACAGGATCCCACGAGCAGTACTTC
13	.	TRBV6-5	TRBJ2-3	.	CASRASFADTQYF	TGTGCCAGCAGGGCTTCCTTTGCAGATACGCAGTATTTT
13	.	TRBV14	TRBJ1-1	TRBD1	CASTPGQADEAFF	TGTGCCAGCACCCCGGGACAGGCGGATGAAGCTTTCTTT
14	.	TRBV4-1	TRBJ1-1	.	CASSQDGGSPEAFF	TGCGCCAGCAGCCAAGACGGGGGGAGCCCTGAAGCTTTCTTT
15	.	TRBV30	TRBJ2-7	.	CAWEGGGGGSYEQYF	TGTGCCTGGGAGGGAGGGGGAGGGGGCTCCTACGAGCAGTACTTC
14	.	TRBV6-5	TRBJ1-4	.	CASRGWGSNEKLFF	TGTGCCAGCAGGGGGTGGGGCTCTAATGAAAAACTGTTTTTT
15	few	TRBV5-1	TRBJ2-3	.	CASSEGASSTDTQYF	TGCGCCAGCAGCGAGGGCGCGTCTAGCACAGATACGCAGTATTTT
13	.	TRBV29-1	TRBJ2-7	TRBD2	CSVDLAGGYEQYF	TGCAGCGTTGACCTAGCGGGAGGATACGAGCAGTACTTC
15	.	TRBV10-2	TRBJ2-3	TRBD2	CASSGTSGSVDTQYF	TGCGCCAGCAGTGGGACTAGCGGGAGCGTAGATACGCAGTATTTT
16	.	TRBV4-3	TRBJ2-7	TRBD2	CASSQDRLAGAGEQYF	TGCGCCAGCAGCCAAGATAGACTAGCGGGGGCGGGGGAGCAGTACTTC